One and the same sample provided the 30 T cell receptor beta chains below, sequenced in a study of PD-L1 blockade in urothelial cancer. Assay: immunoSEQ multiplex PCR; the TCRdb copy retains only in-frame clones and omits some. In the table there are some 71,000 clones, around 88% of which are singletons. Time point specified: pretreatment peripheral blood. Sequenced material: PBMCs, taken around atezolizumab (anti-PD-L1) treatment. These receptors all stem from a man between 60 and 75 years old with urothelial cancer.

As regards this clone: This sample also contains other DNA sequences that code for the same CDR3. The CDR3 region is CASSVGGQNYGYTF. CDR3 DNA sequence: TGTGCCAGCAGCGTAGGGGGACAGAACTATGGCTACACCTTC. J is TRBJ1-2 and V is TRBV9, with 7 bases that match TRBD1. This CDR3 region has 14 residues. CDR1 is SGDLS and CDR2 is YYNGEE in the germline V gene. V dropped 0 bases and J dropped 2; count of bases not matched to a gene: 1.

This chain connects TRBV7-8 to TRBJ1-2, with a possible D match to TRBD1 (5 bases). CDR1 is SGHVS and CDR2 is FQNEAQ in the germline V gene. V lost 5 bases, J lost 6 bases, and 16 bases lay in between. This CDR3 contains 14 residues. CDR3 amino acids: CASSPRGGVNGYTF. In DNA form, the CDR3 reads TGTGCCAGCAGCCCGAGGGGAGGGGTGAATGGCTACACCTTC.

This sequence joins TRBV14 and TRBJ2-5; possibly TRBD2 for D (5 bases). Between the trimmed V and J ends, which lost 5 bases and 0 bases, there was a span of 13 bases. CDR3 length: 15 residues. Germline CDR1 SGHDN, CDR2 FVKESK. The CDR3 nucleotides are TGTGCCAGCAGCAGGCGAGCGGCGTACCAAGAGACCCAGTACTTC. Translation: CASSRRAAYQETQYF.

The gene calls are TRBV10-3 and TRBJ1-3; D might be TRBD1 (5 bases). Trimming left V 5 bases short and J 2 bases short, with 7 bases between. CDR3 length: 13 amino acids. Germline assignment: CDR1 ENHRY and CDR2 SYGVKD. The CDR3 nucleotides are TGTGCCATCAGTCTACAGGCTGGAAACACCATATATTTT. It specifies CAISLQAGNTIYF.

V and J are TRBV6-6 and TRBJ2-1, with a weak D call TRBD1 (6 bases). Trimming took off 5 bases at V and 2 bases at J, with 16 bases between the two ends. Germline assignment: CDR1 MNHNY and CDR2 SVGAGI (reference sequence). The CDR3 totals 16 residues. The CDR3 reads CASSRQTGSAYNEQFF. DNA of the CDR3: TGTGCCAGCAGTAGGCAAACAGGGAGCGCCTACAATGAGCAGTTCTTC.

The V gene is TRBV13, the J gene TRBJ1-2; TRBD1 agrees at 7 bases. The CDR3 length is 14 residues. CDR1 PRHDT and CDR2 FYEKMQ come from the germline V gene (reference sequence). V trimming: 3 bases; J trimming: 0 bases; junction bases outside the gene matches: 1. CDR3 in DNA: TGTGCCAGCAGCTTTCAGGGGGCTAACTATGGCTACACCTTC. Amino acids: CASSFQGANYGYTF.

CDR3 region: CASSQGGFGNTIYF. In nucleotides, the CDR3 is TGCGCCAGCAGCCAAGGGGGCTTTGGAAACACCATATATTTT. This chain links TRBV5-1 with TRBJ1-3, with 7 nucleotides matching TRBD1. Germline V gene lookup returns CDR1 SGHRS and CDR2 YFSETQ. V dropped 4 bases and J dropped 3; count of bases not matched to a gene: 4. This CDR3 is built from 14 residues. Combining the CDR3 with reference TRBV5-1 and TRBJ1-3 gives the whole variable domain KAGVTQTPRYLIKTRGQQVTLSCSPISGHRSVSWYQQTPGQGLQFLFEYFSETQRNKGNFPGRFSGRQFSNSRSEMNVSTLELGDSALYLCASSQGGFGNTIYFGEGSWLTVV.

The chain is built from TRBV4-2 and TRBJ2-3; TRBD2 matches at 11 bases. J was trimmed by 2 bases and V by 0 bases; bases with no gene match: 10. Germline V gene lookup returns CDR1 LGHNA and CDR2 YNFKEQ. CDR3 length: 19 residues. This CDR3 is CASSQEPRRLAGFTDTQYF. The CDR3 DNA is TGTGCCAGCAGCCAAGAGCCCCGACGACTAGCGGGGTTCACAGATACGCAGTATTTT.

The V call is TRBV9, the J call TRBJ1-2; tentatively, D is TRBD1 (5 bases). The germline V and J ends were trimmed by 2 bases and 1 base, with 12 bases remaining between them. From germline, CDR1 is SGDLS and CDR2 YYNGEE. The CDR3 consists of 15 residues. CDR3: CASSVDSSNNYGYTF. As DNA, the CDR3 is TGTGCCAGCAGCGTTGACAGCTCTAATAACTATGGCTACACCTTC.

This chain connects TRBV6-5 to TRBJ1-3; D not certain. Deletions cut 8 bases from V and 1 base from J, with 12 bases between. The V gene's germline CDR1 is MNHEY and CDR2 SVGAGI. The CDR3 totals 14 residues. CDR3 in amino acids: CASSVSPSGNTIYF. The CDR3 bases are TGTGCCAGCTCCGTGAGCCCTTCTGGAAACACCATATATTTT.

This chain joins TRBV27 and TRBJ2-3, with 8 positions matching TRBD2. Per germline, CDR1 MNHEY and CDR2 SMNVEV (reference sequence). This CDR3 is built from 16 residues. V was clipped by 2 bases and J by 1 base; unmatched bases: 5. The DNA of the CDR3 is TGTGCCAGCAGTTTAATTGGGCGGGGGGGCACAGATACGCAGTATTTT. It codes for CASSLIGRGGTDTQYF.

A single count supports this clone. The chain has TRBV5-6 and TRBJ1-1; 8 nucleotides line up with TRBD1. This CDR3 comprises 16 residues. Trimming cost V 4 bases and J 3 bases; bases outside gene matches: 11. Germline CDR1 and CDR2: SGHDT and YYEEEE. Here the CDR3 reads CASSPGTGNRDTEAFF. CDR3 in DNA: TGTGCCAGCAGCCCTGGGACAGGTAACAGGGACACTGAAGCTTTCTTT.

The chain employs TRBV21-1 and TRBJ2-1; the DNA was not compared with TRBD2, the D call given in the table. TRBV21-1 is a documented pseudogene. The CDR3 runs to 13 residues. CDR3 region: CAALSGSYNEQFF. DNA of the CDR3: TGTGCCGCCTTAAGCGGTTCCTACAATGAGCAGTTCTTC.

DNA of the CDR3: TGTGCCAGCAGCCCCCAGACAGGGTTGAACACTGAAGCTTTCTTT. Translation gives CASSPQTGLNTEAFF. The J gene is TRBJ1-1, the V gene TRBV7-2; TRBD1 agrees at 7 bases. This CDR3 comprises 15 residues. The germline V gene has CDR1 SGHTA and CDR2 FQGNSA. Trimming at V came to 5 bases and at J to 0 bases, leaving 6 bases not matched to a gene.

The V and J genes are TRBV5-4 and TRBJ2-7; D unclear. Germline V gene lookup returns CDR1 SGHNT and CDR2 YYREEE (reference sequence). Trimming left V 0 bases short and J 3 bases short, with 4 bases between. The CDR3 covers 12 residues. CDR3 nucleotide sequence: TGTGCCAGCAGCTTGGACTACTACGAGCAGTACTTC. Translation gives CASSLDYYEQYF.

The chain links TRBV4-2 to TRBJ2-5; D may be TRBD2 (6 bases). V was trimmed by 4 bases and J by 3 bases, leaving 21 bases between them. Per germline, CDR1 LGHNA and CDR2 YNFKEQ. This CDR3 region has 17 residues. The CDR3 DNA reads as TGTGCCAGCAGCCCCCCTTTCGAGGCGGGGTCAAAAGAGACCCAGTACTTC. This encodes CASSPPFEAGSKETQYF.

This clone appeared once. The DNA of the CDR3 is TGTGCCAGCAGCCGATCGGGTGACAGGGCCAACACTGAAGCTTTCTTT. This gives the protein CASSRSGDRANTEAFF. The V gene is TRBV7-6, the J gene TRBJ1-1; TRBD1 aligns across 7 bases. Trimming cost V 5 bases and J 2 bases; bases outside gene matches: 11. From germline, CDR1 is SGHVS and CDR2 FNYEAQ. The CDR3 totals 16 residues.

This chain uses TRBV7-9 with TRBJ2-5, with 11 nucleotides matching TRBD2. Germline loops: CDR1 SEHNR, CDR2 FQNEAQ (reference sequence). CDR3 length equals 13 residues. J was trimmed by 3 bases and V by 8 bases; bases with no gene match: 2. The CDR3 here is CASVLAGEETQYF. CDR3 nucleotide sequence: TGTGCCAGCGTACTAGCGGGGGAAGAGACCCAGTACTTC.

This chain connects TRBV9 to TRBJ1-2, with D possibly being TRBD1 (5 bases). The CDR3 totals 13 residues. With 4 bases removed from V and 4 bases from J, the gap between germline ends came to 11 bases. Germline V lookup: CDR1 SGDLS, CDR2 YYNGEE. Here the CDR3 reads CASSRDSSYGYTF. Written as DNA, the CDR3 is TGTGCCAGCAGCCGAGACAGCAGCTATGGCTACACCTTC.

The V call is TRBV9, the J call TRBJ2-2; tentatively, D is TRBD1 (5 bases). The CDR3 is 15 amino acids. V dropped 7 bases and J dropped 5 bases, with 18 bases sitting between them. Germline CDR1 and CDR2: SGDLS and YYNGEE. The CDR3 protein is CASVQGGAQTGELFF. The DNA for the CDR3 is TGTGCCAGCGTCCAAGGTGGGGCGCAGACCGGGGAGCTGTTTTTT.

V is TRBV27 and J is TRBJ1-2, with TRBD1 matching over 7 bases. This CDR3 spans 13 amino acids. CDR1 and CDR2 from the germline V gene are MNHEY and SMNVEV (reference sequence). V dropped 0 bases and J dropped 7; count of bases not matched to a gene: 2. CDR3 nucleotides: TGTGCCAGCAGTTTATCAAGGGGGCTTGGCTACACCTTC. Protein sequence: CASSLSRGLGYTF.

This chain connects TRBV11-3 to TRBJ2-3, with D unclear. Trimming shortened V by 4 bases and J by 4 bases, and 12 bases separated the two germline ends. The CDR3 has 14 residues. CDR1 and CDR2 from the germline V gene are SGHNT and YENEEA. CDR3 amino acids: CASSSTRSADTQYF. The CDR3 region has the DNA TGTGCCAGCAGCTCAACCCGGAGTGCAGATACGCAGTATTTT. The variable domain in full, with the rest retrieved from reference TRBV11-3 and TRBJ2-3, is EAGVVQSPRYKIIEKKQPVAFWCNPISGHNTLYWYLQNLGQGPELLIRYENEEAVDDSQLPKDRFSAERLKGVDSTLKIQPAELGDSAVYLCASSSTRSADTQYFGPGTRLTVL.

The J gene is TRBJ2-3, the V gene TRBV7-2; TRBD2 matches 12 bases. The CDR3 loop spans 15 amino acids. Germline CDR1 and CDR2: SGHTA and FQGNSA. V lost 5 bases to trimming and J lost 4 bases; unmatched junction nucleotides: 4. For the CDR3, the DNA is TGTGCCAGCAGCCCTAGCGGGGGGGCGGCAGATACGCAGTATTTT. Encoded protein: CASSPSGGAADTQYF.

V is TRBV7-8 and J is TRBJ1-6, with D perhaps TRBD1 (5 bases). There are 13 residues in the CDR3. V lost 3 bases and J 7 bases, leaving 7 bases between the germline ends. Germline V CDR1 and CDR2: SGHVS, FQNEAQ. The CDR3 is CASSLTENSPLHF. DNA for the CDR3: TGTGCCAGCAGCTTGACAGAGAATTCACCCCTCCACTTT.

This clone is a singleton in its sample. CDR3 loop: CASSAQGAIDTGELFF. CDR3 in DNA: TGTGCCAGCAGTGCCCAGGGGGCTATTGACACCGGGGAGCTGTTTTTT. This rearrangement joins TRBV27 to TRBJ2-2; 8 nucleotides match TRBD1. The CDR3 runs 16 residues. Germline V CDR1 and CDR2: MNHEY, SMNVEV (reference sequence). V lost 5 bases to trimming and J lost 3 bases; unmatched junction nucleotides: 8.

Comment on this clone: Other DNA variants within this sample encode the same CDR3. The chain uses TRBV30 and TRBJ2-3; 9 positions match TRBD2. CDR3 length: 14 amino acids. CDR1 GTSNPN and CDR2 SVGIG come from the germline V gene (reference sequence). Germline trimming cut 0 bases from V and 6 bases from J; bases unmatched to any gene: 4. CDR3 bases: TGTGCCTGGAGTGTCGGCGGGGGGGCGGATACGCAGTATTTT. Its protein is CAWSVGGGADTQYF.

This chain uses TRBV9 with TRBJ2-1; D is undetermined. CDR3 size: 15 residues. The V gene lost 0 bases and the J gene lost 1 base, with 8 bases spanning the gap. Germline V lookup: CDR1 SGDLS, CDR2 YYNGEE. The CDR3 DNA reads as TGTGCCAGCAGCGTAGACGTCGGGTCCTACAATGAGCAGTTCTTC. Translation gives CASSVDVGSYNEQFF. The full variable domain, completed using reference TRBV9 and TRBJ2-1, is DSGVTQTPKHLITATGQRVTLRCSPRSGDLSVYWYQQSLDQGLQFLIQYYNGEERAKGNILERFSAQQFPDLHSELNLSSLELGDSALYFCASSVDVGSYNEQFFGPGTRLTVL.

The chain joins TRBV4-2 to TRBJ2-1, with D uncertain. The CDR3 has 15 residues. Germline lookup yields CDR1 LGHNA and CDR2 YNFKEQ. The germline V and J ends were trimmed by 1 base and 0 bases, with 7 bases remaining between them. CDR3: CASSQVMSSYNEQFF. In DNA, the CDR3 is TGTGCCAGCAGCCAAGTGATGAGCTCCTACAATGAGCAGTTCTTC.

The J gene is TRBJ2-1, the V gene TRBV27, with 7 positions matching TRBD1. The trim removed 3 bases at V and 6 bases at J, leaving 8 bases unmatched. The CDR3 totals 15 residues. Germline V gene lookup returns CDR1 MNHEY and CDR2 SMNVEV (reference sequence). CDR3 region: CASSFETGFSNEQFF. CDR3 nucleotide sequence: TGTGCCAGCAGTTTCGAGACAGGGTTCTCCAATGAGCAGTTCTTC.

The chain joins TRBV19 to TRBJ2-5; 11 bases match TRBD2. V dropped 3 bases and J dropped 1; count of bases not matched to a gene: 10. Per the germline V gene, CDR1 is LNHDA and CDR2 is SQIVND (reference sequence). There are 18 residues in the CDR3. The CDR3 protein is CASSIRLTSGGLQETQYF. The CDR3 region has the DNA TGTGCCAGTAGTATCCGCCTAACTAGCGGGGGCCTCCAAGAGACCCAGTACTTC.